The rows below give T cell receptor beta chains drawn from one sample of a study of OX40 agonist ivuxolimab in advanced cancers. The repertoire was sequenced with immunoSEQ multiplex PCR; TCRdb's copy has only in-frame clones and lacks some. The sample has fewer than 100,000 clones, roughly 93% seen once; the top ten hold less than 7%. Material: CD4+ or CD8+ T cells sorted from blood, obtained in a trial of the OX40 agonist ivuxolimab. These receptors all stem from an adult with an advanced solid tumor such as melanoma, head and neck, liver or kidney cancer. Both conserved end residues are part of each CDR3. A D gene is named only where the DNA matches it firmly. For some rows the clone size is stated as once, few or many, or as a class when expanded; others skip it.

clone_size: .; d_call: .; j_call: TRBJ2-1; v_call: TRBV14; cdr3_aa: CASSPVDWDEQFF; cdr3_nt: TGTGCCAGCAGCCCAGTAGACTGGGATGAGCAGTTCTTC
clone_size: .; d_call: .; j_call: TRBJ1-1; v_call: TRBV9; cdr3_aa: CASSPSWGGTEAFF; cdr3_nt: TGTGCCAGCAGCCCCAGCTGGGGCGGCACTGAAGCTTTCTTT
clone_size: .; d_call: .; j_call: TRBJ2-2; v_call: TRBV6-5; cdr3_aa: CATQFKNTGELFF; cdr3_nt: TGTGCCACCCAGTTCAAGAACACCGGGGAGCTGTTTTTT
clone_size: .; d_call: .; j_call: TRBJ1-2; v_call: TRBV10-2; cdr3_aa: CASSESSQPGYTF; cdr3_nt: TGCGCCAGCAGTGAGTCGAGCCAGCCCGGCTACACCTTC
clone_size: .; d_call: .; j_call: TRBJ2-7; v_call: TRBV7-9; cdr3_aa: CASSLSSRTSYEQYF; cdr3_nt: TGTGCCAGCAGCTTAAGCTCACGAACCTCCTACGAGCAGTACTTC
clone_size: .; d_call: .; j_call: TRBJ2-1; v_call: TRBV27; cdr3_aa: CASSKYSSNEQFF; cdr3_nt: TGTGCCAGCAGTAAATATTCTAGCAATGAGCAGTTCTTC
clone_size: .; d_call: TRBD1; j_call: TRBJ1-1; v_call: TRBV7-9; cdr3_aa: CASSLSKGATEAFF; cdr3_nt: TGTGCCAGCAGCTTAAGTAAGGGGGCCACTGAAGCTTTCTTT
clone_size: .; d_call: .; j_call: TRBJ2-1; v_call: TRBV5-1; cdr3_aa: CASSFRRGPSYNEQFF; cdr3_nt: TGCGCCAGCAGCTTTCGACGGGGTCCCTCCTACAATGAGCAGTTCTTC
clone_size: .; d_call: .; j_call: TRBJ1-4; v_call: TRBV27; cdr3_aa: CASSLGGGELFF; cdr3_nt: TGTGCCAGCAGTTTAGGGGGGGGAGAACTGTTTTTT
clone_size: .; d_call: .; j_call: TRBJ1-1; v_call: TRBV10-3; cdr3_aa: CATNRDGNTEAFF; cdr3_nt: TGTGCCACCAACCGGGACGGGAACACTGAAGCTTTCTTT
clone_size: .; d_call: .; j_call: TRBJ2-1; v_call: TRBV4-2; cdr3_aa: CASSQEDLNEQFF; cdr3_nt: TGTGCCAGCAGCCAAGAAGACTTGAATGAGCAGTTCTTC
clone_size: .; d_call: .; j_call: TRBJ2-7; v_call: TRBV5-6; cdr3_aa: CASESEESYEQYF; cdr3_nt: TGTGCCAGCGAAAGCGAAGAGTCCTACGAGCAGTACTTC
clone_size: .; d_call: TRBD1; j_call: TRBJ2-2; v_call: TRBV6-6; cdr3_aa: CASTSDRGQTGELFF; cdr3_nt: TGTGCCAGCACTTCAGACAGGGGGCAAACCGGGGAGCTGTTTTTT
clone_size: .; d_call: .; j_call: TRBJ1-1; v_call: TRBV11-2; cdr3_aa: CASSFTAMNTEAFF; cdr3_nt: TGTGCCAGCAGCTTTACCGCCATGAACACTGAAGCTTTCTTT
clone_size: .; d_call: TRBD2; j_call: TRBJ2-1; v_call: TRBV2; cdr3_aa: CASSVLRTSALEYEQFF; cdr3_nt: TGTGCCAGCAGTGTATTGCGGACTAGTGCTCTTGAGTATGAGCAGTTCTTC
clone_size: .; d_call: .; j_call: TRBJ1-6; v_call: TRBV2; cdr3_aa: CASSGQFIPSSYNSPLHF; cdr3_nt: TGTGCCAGCAGTGGACAGTTTATTCCGAGCTCCTATAATTCACCCCTCCACTTT
clone_size: .; d_call: TRBD1; j_call: TRBJ2-2; v_call: TRBV4-1; cdr3_aa: CATGRQGAGELFF; cdr3_nt: TGCGCCACCGGGAGACAGGGGGCCGGGGAGCTGTTTTTT
clone_size: .; d_call: .; j_call: TRBJ2-2; v_call: TRBV19; cdr3_aa: CASSIGSPITGELFF; cdr3_nt: TGTGCCAGTAGTATCGGCTCCCCGATCACCGGGGAGCTGTTTTTT
clone_size: once; d_call: TRBD1; j_call: TRBJ2-7; v_call: TRBV5-1; cdr3_aa: CASSSGQGATVQQYF; cdr3_nt: TGCGCCAGCAGCTCCGGACAGGGGGCCACTGTACAGCAGTACTTC
clone_size: .; d_call: .; j_call: TRBJ2-7; v_call: TRBV19; cdr3_aa: CASSIVGPGRGIYEQYF; cdr3_nt: TGTGCCAGTAGTATAGTAGGGCCAGGGAGGGGGATCTACGAGCAGTACTTC
clone_size: .; d_call: .; j_call: TRBJ2-7; v_call: TRBV5-6; cdr3_aa: CASSFGPTEQYF; cdr3_nt: TGTGCCAGCAGCTTTGGCCCTACCGAGCAGTACTTC
clone_size: .; d_call: TRBD2; j_call: TRBJ2-3; v_call: TRBV25-1; cdr3_aa: CASSEWLAGDTQYF; cdr3_nt: TGTGCCAGCAGTGAATGGCTAGCGGGGGATACGCAGTATTTT
clone_size: .; d_call: TRBD2; j_call: TRBJ2-1; v_call: TRBV4-1; cdr3_aa: CASSHHNTLSGGEYNEQFF; cdr3_nt: TGCGCCAGCAGCCACCACAACACCCTAAGCGGGGGGGAATACAATGAGCAGTTCTTC
clone_size: .; d_call: .; j_call: TRBJ1-2; v_call: TRBV4-3; cdr3_aa: CASSQDRTALGNYGYTF; cdr3_nt: TGCGCCAGCAGCCAAGATAGGACAGCTTTGGGGAACTATGGCTACACCTTC
clone_size: .; d_call: .; j_call: TRBJ2-5; v_call: TRBV2; cdr3_aa: CASSGTENRETQYF; cdr3_nt: TGTGCCAGCAGTGGGACGGAGAATCGGGAGACCCAGTACTTC
clone_size: .; d_call: .; j_call: TRBJ2-7; v_call: TRBV11-2; cdr3_aa: CASSLAGTVTYEQYF; cdr3_nt: TGTGCCAGCAGCTTAGCCGGGACTGTTACCTACGAGCAGTACTTC
clone_size: once; d_call: .; j_call: TRBJ2-5; v_call: TRBV7-8; cdr3_aa: CASSLERPGRSEETQYF; cdr3_nt: TGTGCCAGCAGCTTAGAGAGGCCAGGACGAAGTGAGGAGACCCAGTACTTC
clone_size: .; d_call: .; j_call: TRBJ1-2; v_call: TRBV7-9; cdr3_aa: CASSLAPREVRSGYTF; cdr3_nt: TGTGCCAGCAGCTTAGCCCCCAGGGAGGTACGGTCTGGCTACACCTTC
clone_size: .; d_call: .; j_call: TRBJ2-1; v_call: TRBV10-3; cdr3_aa: CAISEQGLSEQFF; cdr3_nt: TGTGCCATCAGTGAGCAGGGGCTGTCAGAGCAGTTCTTC
clone_size: .; d_call: .; j_call: TRBJ2-7; v_call: TRBV10-2; cdr3_aa: CASSEGVGGYEQYF; cdr3_nt: TGCGCCAGCAGTGAGGGGGTAGGGGGCTACGAGCAGTACTTC
clone_size: .; d_call: TRBD1; j_call: TRBJ2-5; v_call: TRBV29-1; cdr3_aa: CSVRDRTLETQYF; cdr3_nt: TGCAGCGTCCGGGACAGGACGTTGGAGACCCAGTACTTC
clone_size: .; d_call: .; j_call: TRBJ1-1; v_call: TRBV7-6; cdr3_aa: CASSLGAGRNTEAFF; cdr3_nt: TGTGCCAGCAGCTTAGGGGCGGGGAGGAACACTGAAGCTTTCTTT
clone_size: .; d_call: TRBD1; j_call: TRBJ1-1; v_call: TRBV4-2; cdr3_aa: CASSLGQGGTEAFF; cdr3_nt: TGTGCCAGCAGCCTGGGACAGGGGGGGACTGAAGCTTTCTTT
clone_size: .; d_call: .; j_call: TRBJ2-7; v_call: TRBV4-1; cdr3_aa: CASSQERAVAYEQYF; cdr3_nt: TGCGCCAGCAGCCAAGAAAGGGCGGTGGCCTACGAGCAGTACTTC
clone_size: .; d_call: .; j_call: TRBJ2-3; v_call: TRBV6-1; cdr3_aa: CASSYPGTQYF; cdr3_nt: TGTGCCAGCAGTTACCCAGGAACGCAGTATTTT
clone_size: .; d_call: TRBD2; j_call: TRBJ2-3; v_call: TRBV7-2; cdr3_aa: CASSLLAASTDTQYF; cdr3_nt: TGTGCCAGCAGCTTACTAGCGGCTAGCACAGATACGCAGTATTTT
clone_size: .; d_call: .; j_call: TRBJ1-2; v_call: TRBV6-1; cdr3_aa: CASSEGGPSYTF; cdr3_nt: TGTGCCAGCAGTGAAGGGGGCCCTAGCTACACCTTC
clone_size: .; d_call: TRBD1; j_call: TRBJ2-1; v_call: TRBV4-3; cdr3_aa: CASSQDTLIQGANEQFF; cdr3_nt: TGCGCCAGCAGCCAAGATACCTTGATACAGGGGGCGAATGAGCAGTTCTTC
clone_size: .; d_call: TRBD1; j_call: TRBJ2-5; v_call: TRBV7-6; cdr3_aa: CASSSRQGVEETQYF; cdr3_nt: TGTGCCAGCAGCTCTAGACAGGGTGTCGAAGAGACCCAGTACTTC
clone_size: .; d_call: TRBD1; j_call: TRBJ1-5; v_call: TRBV2; cdr3_aa: CASSRDRDSNQPQHF; cdr3_nt: TGTGCCAGCAGTCGGGACAGAGATAGCAATCAGCCCCAGCATTTT
clone_size: .; d_call: .; j_call: TRBJ1-1; v_call: TRBV27; cdr3_aa: CASAGPSSEAFF; cdr3_nt: TGTGCCAGCGCAGGGCCCTCATCTGAAGCTTTCTTT
clone_size: .; d_call: .; j_call: TRBJ2-2; v_call: TRBV27; cdr3_aa: CASSVRGRNTGELFF; cdr3_nt: TGTGCCAGCAGCGTTCGCGGACGGAACACCGGGGAGCTGTTTTTT
clone_size: .; d_call: .; j_call: TRBJ1-2; v_call: TRBV7-9; cdr3_aa: CASTDGGYGYTF; cdr3_nt: TGTGCCAGCACCGACGGCGGGTATGGCTACACCTTC